These T cell receptor beta chains were read from a single sample in a study of blood T cell repertoires in COVID-19. Generated by immunoSEQ multiplex PCR, the TCRdb table keeps only in-frame clones and is missing some. The table has 200,000 or so clones, under 85% seen once; the top ten hold under 2%. Material: PBMCs or T cells enriched from blood (not recorded which). Every receptor here comes from a man aged 55 to 69 who had recovered from COVID-19. The conserved cysteine and the conserved F or W are not part of the CDR3 here. D genes are given only for firm matches.

>TRBV7-8|.|TRBJ2-1
ASSLVDSRRAF
>TRBV7-2|.|TRBJ1-3
ASSLVGGRNGNTIY
>TRBV24-1|TRBD1|TRBJ2-7
ATSDPGTGPAYEQY
>TRBV10-3|TRBD1|TRBJ1-1
ATNDRVDTEAF
>TRBV6-5|TRBD2|TRBJ2-7
ASSYFLAGGYEQY
>TRBV27|TRBD1|TRBJ1-4
ASSHRDSNEKLF
>TRBV2|TRBD1|TRBJ1-1
ASSPGQGSTEAF
>TRBV18|.|TRBJ1-1
ASSRTFGAEAF
>TRBV7-9|.|TRBJ1-3
ASSPDAGSANTIY
>TRBV19|.|TRBJ1-4
ASSILSSQEKLF
>TRBV7-9|TRBD1|TRBJ2-5
ASSLVSGGQETQY
>TRBV11-2|TRBD1|TRBJ1-5
ASSLGQGNQPQH
>TRBV6-5|.|TRBJ2-1
ASSYSGATEQF
>TRBV19|TRBD2|TRBJ2-2
ASTHGLAGTLIGELF
>TRBV3-1/TRBV3-2|TRBD1|TRBJ1-2
ASSPHWDRDYGYT
>TRBV4-2|.|TRBJ1-2
ASSQEVHANYGYT
>TRBV18|.|TRBJ1-4
ASSMTGLSNEKLF
>TRBV25-1|.|TRBJ1-4
ASSESQGEDEKLF
>TRBV9|TRBD1|TRBJ1-3
ASSVGTGISGNTIY
>TRBV10-3|TRBD1|TRBJ1-1
ALRGRENTEAF
>TRBV5-1|.|TRBJ2-3
ASSLGARDSRADTQY
>TRBV18|.|TRBJ1-1
ASSQGRGWTEAF
>TRBV3-1/TRBV3-2|TRBD1|TRBJ2-7
ASSQQDRGIDEQY
>TRBV30|.|TRBJ1-2
AWSTVNYGYT
>TRBV19|.|TRBJ1-2
ASSFDQGNGYT
>TRBV19|TRBD1|TRBJ1-6
ASSIARTGHSPLH
>TRBV5-1|.|TRBJ2-7
ASSFEQGYEQY
>TRBV21-1|.|TRBJ2-5
ASSKEKGAKTQY
>TRBV11-2|.|TRBJ2-5
ASSLPQQETQY
>TRBV5-1|TRBD1|TRBJ1-2
ASSNPGQNYGYT
>TRBV7-2|.|TRBJ2-5
ASSFQGKETQY
>TRBV12-3/TRBV12-4|.|TRBJ1-1
ASSFLANTEAF
>TRBV11-2|.|TRBJ1-3
ASSPTQGNTIY
>TRBV5-5|.|TRBJ1-4
ASSLGPTGSNEKLF
>TRBV19|TRBD2|TRBJ2-2
ASSKGLAGVGELF
>TRBV19|.|TRBJ1-6
ASSTGQGRGSPLH
>TRBV5-1|.|TRBJ2-2
ASSLGQSDTGELF
>TRBV10-3|.|TRBJ1-6
AISEAGNSPLH
>TRBV27|.|TRBJ1-5
ASSRTDNQPQH
>TRBV5-1|TRBD2|TRBJ2-1
ASSLDGGASYNEQF
>TRBV3-1/TRBV3-2|.|TRBJ1-2
ASSQAQGIGYT